A single sample gave rise to the 28 T cell receptor beta chains below, sequenced in a study of shared clonotypes between healthy human individuals. Some clones are missing from TCRdb's copy, which holds only in-frame ones; the method was immunoSEQ multiplex PCR. The sample holds about 600,000 clones, around 97% seen once. The sample comprised naive CD4+ T cells sorted from blood. Stated subset: CD45RA+ positively selected. The receptors were gathered from a woman under 40 in good health.

This chain connects TRBV5-1 to TRBJ2-7; 8 positions agree with TRBD2. Unmatched junction bases numbered 3, after V lost 1 base and J lost 3 bases. Germline V lookup: CDR1 SGHRS, CDR2 YFSETQ. The CDR3 sequence is 14 residues long. The CDR3 reads CASSLREGRYEQYF. CDR3 coding DNA: TGCGCCAGCAGCTTGCGGGAGGGCCGCTACGAGCAGTACTTC.

The V and J genes are TRBV15 and TRBJ2-7; 8 nucleotides line up with TRBD2. This CDR3 is built from 13 residues. With 4 bases clipped from V and 3 bases from J, the junction kept 2 bases outside the gene matches. Germline V gene lookup returns CDR1 LNHNV and CDR2 YYDKDF (reference sequence). CDR3 DNA sequence: TGTGCCACCAGCATTAGCGGGGTCTACGAGCAGTACTTC. Protein product: CATSISGVYEQYF.

This chain links TRBV19 with TRBJ1-1; D unclear. With 5 bases removed from V and 6 bases from J, the gap between germline ends came to 13 bases. Germline CDR1 is LNHDA and CDR2 is SQIVND (reference sequence). CDR3 length: 13 amino acids. The CDR3 DNA sequence: TGTGCCAGTAGTGGACGAAGGTTGGCTGAAGCTTTCTTT. It yields the protein CASSGRRLAEAFF.

The chain couples TRBV19 to TRBJ1-2; 7 bases are shared with TRBD1. The V gene's germline CDR1 is LNHDA and CDR2 SQIVND (reference sequence). Trimming removed 6 bases from V and 8 bases from J; junction bases left unmatched: 15. This CDR3 has 15 amino acids. Written as DNA, the CDR3 is TGTGCCAGTAGCGATGCCGGGACAGCTAAACGGGGCTACACCTTC. It specifies CASSDAGTAKRGYTF. Variable domain in full (rest from reference TRBV19 and TRBJ1-2): DGGITQSPKYLFRKEGQNVTLSCEQNLNHDAMYWYRQDPGQGLRLIYYSQIVNDFQKGDIAEGYSVSREKKESFPLTVTSAQKNPTAFYLCASSDAGTAKRGYTFGSGTRLTVV.

The chain joins TRBV18 to TRBJ2-1, with 8 bases fitting TRBD1. The CDR3 runs 12 residues. Germline V gene sequence: CDR1 KGHSH, CDR2 LQKENI. V was clipped by 4 bases and J by 15 bases; unmatched bases: 8. This CDR3 is CASSHTDRGRFF. The CDR3 DNA sequence: TGTGCCAGCTCACACACTGACAGGGGCCGGTTCTTC. Using reference TRBV18 and TRBJ2-1 for the parts outside the CDR3, the full variable domain is NAGVMQNPRHLVRRRGQEARLRCSPMKGHSHVYWYRQLPEEGLKFMVYLQKENIIDESGMPKERFSAEFPKEGPSILRIQQVVRGDSAAYFCASSHTDRGRFFGPGTRLTVL.

The chain recombines TRBV7-6 with TRBJ1-4, with TRBD1 as a possible D gene (5 bases). V lost 1 base and J 5 bases, leaving 11 bases between the germline ends. The length of the CDR3 is 15 residues. The germline gives CDR1 SGHVS, CDR2 FNYEAQ. The CDR3 bases are TGTGCCAGCAGCTTAGGCAGGGTGCCGAATGAAAAACTGTTTTTT. This gives the protein CASSLGRVPNEKLFF.

This clone turned up a few times. This sequence joins TRBV4-1 and TRBJ2-5; 14 bases fit TRBD2. The V gene's germline CDR1 is MGHRA and CDR2 YSYEKL. Germline trimming cut 5 bases from V and 0 bases from J; bases unmatched to any gene: 8. This CDR3 has 18 amino acids. The CDR3 region is CASSYGLAGGRDQETQYF. CDR3 nucleotides: TGCGCCAGCAGCTATGGACTAGCGGGAGGAAGGGACCAAGAGACCCAGTACTTC.

This chain uses TRBV18 with TRBJ1-1; TRBD1 matches at 7 bases. Per germline, CDR1 KGHSH and CDR2 LQKENI. CDR3 length equals 13 residues. After removal of 4 bases from V and 3 bases from J, the junction contained 2 bases not matched to a gene. As DNA, the CDR3 is TGTGCCAGCTCACGCAGGGGGGACACTGAAGCTTTCTTT. Encoded protein: CASSRRGDTEAFF.

The chain carries TRBV14 and TRBJ1-4; 7 bases match TRBD1. There are 18 residues in the CDR3. V dropped 0 bases and J dropped 8; count of bases not matched to a gene: 15. Germline CDR1 reads SGHDN; CDR2 reads FVKESK. The CDR3 DNA sequence: TGTGCCAGCAGCCAAGATCGGGCAGGGGGATTAGTCAACGAAAAACTGTTTTTT. Its protein is CASSQDRAGGLVNEKLFF.

This rearrangement joins TRBV5-1 to TRBJ2-1; TRBD2 matches at 9 bases. This CDR3 has 17 residues. V shed 0 bases and J 9 bases; nucleotides not matched to a gene: 13. Germline V gene lookup returns CDR1 SGHRS and CDR2 YFSETQ. CDR3: CASSLVQAGGSLLEQFF. In DNA form, the CDR3 reads TGCGCCAGCAGCTTGGTCCAAGCGGGAGGTTCCCTCCTTGAGCAGTTCTTC.

The genes are TRBV7-3 and TRBJ2-3, with TRBD2 as a possible D gene (6 bases). Trimming shortened V by 2 bases and J by 3 bases, and 15 bases separated the two germline ends. Germline V gives CDR1 SGHTA, CDR2 FQGTGA. This CDR3 is 16 amino acids long. The chain's CDR3 is CASSLLPGAETDTQYF. For the CDR3, the DNA is TGTGCCAGCAGCTTACTCCCGGGAGCGGAAACAGATACGCAGTATTTT.

The chain links TRBV11-2 to TRBJ1-5; perhaps TRBD1 as D (6 bases). The CDR3 sequence is 17 residues long. Germline V gives CDR1 SGHAT, CDR2 FQNNGV. V gave up 0 bases and J gave up 2 bases, with 14 bases separating them. Here the CDR3 DNA reads TGTGCCAGCAGCTTAGAGCAGGGGATCGGTGGCAATCAGCCCCAGCATTTT. It codes for CASSLEQGIGGNQPQHF.

The V and J genes are TRBV5-5 and TRBJ2-7; 7 positions agree with TRBD2. This CDR3 is built from 18 residues. The junction had 20 bases not matched to a gene; V was cut back by 2 bases and J by 6 bases. The germline CDR1 and CDR2 sequences are SGHKS and YYEKEE (reference sequence). CDR3 protein: CASSLTGTIQASISEQYF. CDR3 coding DNA: TGTGCCAGCAGCTTAACCGGGACTATCCAAGCCTCAATCTCCGAGCAGTACTTC.

The V gene is TRBV5-8, the J gene TRBJ1-5; the D is unclear. Germline V CDR1 and CDR2: SGHTS, YDEGEE. The CDR3 contains 13 residues. The germline V and J ends were trimmed by 2 bases and 9 bases, with 12 bases remaining between them. This CDR3 is CASSFAGSGPQHF. The CDR3 bases are TGTGCCAGCAGCTTCGCGGGTAGTGGGCCCCAGCATTTT. Variable domain in full (rest from reference TRBV5-8 and TRBJ1-5): EAGVTQSPTHLIKTRGQQATLRCSPISGHTSVYWYQQALGLGLQFLLWYDEGEERNRGNFPPRFSGRQFPNYSSELNVNALELEDSALYLCASSFAGSGPQHFGDGTRLSIL.

This chain joins TRBV4-1 and TRBJ1-6; D is possibly TRBD1 (6 bases). Between the trimmed V and J ends, which lost 0 bases and 10 bases, there was a span of 13 bases. CDR1 and CDR2 (germline): MGHRA, YSYEKL. This CDR3 contains 15 residues. The CDR3 region is CASSQELTGLSPLHF. The CDR3 bases are TGCGCCAGCAGCCAAGAATTAACAGGGTTGTCACCCCTCCACTTT.

This chain uses TRBV21-1 with TRBJ2-7; TRBD2, the table's D call, lacks a check against the DNA. TRBV21-1 corresponds to a pseudogene. This CDR3 has 14 residues. The CDR3 nucleotides are TGTGCCAGCAGCTTGACCGATGGGAGCCAAGGGCAGTACTTC. Its protein product is CASSLTDGSQGQYF.

The rearrangement joins TRBV19 to TRBJ2-5, with D unclear. Judging by the DNA end, TRBJ2-7 fits better; the J call may be wrong. The CDR3 runs 14 residues. Germline V gene sequence: CDR1 LNHDA, CDR2 SQIVND (reference sequence). CDR3 sequence (DNA): TGTGCCAGTAGTCCCGTCCTCGCTCCCGCCGAGCAGTACTTC. Protein product: CASSPVLAPAEQYF.

The chain uses TRBV2 and TRBJ1-2, with D possibly being TRBD1 (5 bases). The germline V gene encodes CDR1 SNHLY and CDR2 FYNNEI. V lost 8 bases and J 5 bases, leaving 18 bases between the germline ends. The CDR3 length is 14 residues. In nucleotides, the CDR3 is TGTGCCAGCCGATTTCCGGGACGCTCTTATGGCTACACCTTC. This sequence encodes CASRFPGRSYGYTF.

This chain joins TRBV25-1 and TRBJ2-1, with a possible D match to TRBD2 (5 bases). The germline CDR1 and CDR2 sequences are MGHDK and SYGVNS. This CDR3 has 16 residues. The V end was cut by 1 base, the J end by 0 bases, with 10 bases between. CDR3 residues: CASSEWAGSSYNEQFF. The CDR3 DNA reads as TGTGCCAGCAGTGAATGGGCGGGCTCCTCCTACAATGAGCAGTTCTTC.

The chain joins TRBV11-2 to TRBJ2-2; D is unresolved. This CDR3 spans 13 amino acids. Between the trimmed V and J ends, which lost 4 bases and 6 bases, there was a span of 9 bases. The germline CDR1 and CDR2 sequences are SGHAT and FQNNGV. The CDR3, as DNA: TGTGCCAGCAGCTCCATCGGACCCGGGGAGCTGTTTTTT. Its protein product is CASSSIGPGELFF.

The rearrangement links TRBV12-5 to TRBJ2-3; weak D call: TRBD1 (5 bases). From germline, CDR1 is LGHNT and CDR2 FRNRAP. Trimming shortened V by 5 bases and J by 4 bases, and 13 bases separated the two germline ends. This CDR3 comprises 14 residues. The CDR3 sequence: CASGTGQTPDTQYF. CDR3 DNA sequence: TGTGCTAGTGGTACAGGCCAGACGCCAGATACGCAGTATTTT.

The chain joins TRBV6-6 to TRBJ2-6; D is perhaps TRBD1 (6 bases). Trimming removed 7 bases at V and 0 bases at J, with 13 bases between. CDR3 size: 16 residues. CDR1 is MNHNY, CDR2 SVGAGI, per germline (reference sequence). In DNA, the CDR3 is TGTGCCAGCACCAGACTACAGGGCTCTGGGGCCAACGTCCTGACTTTC. Translating gives CASTRLQGSGANVLTF.

The J gene is TRBJ1-5, the V gene TRBV2, with D hard to call. Trimming shortened V by 5 bases and J by 5 bases, and 10 bases separated the two germline ends. The V gene's germline CDR1 is SNHLY and CDR2 FYNNEI. This CDR3 contains 13 residues. Here the CDR3 reads CASSREGDQPQHF. The CDR3 nucleotides read TGTGCCAGCAGTCGGGAGGGCGATCAGCCCCAGCATTTT.

The chain combines TRBV5-1 with TRBJ1-2, with 10 bases aligning to TRBD1. This CDR3 is 16 amino acids long. Germline CDR1 and CDR2: SGHRS and YFSETQ. V was pared by 6 bases and J by 4 bases, with 12 bases of the junction left unmatched. The CDR3 DNA follows: TGCGCCAGCAAACCAATACCGGGACAGGGGAGCTATGGCTACACCTTC. This translates into CASKPIPGQGSYGYTF.

CDR3 sequence (DNA): TGCGCCAGCAGATCAACCGGGACTAGCCCCAATGAGCAGTTCTTC. Amino acids: CASRSTGTSPNEQFF. The gene calls are TRBV5-1 and TRBJ2-1; 9 bases agree with TRBD2. This CDR3 contains 15 residues. The germline V gene encodes CDR1 SGHRS and CDR2 YFSETQ. With 5 bases clipped from V and 6 bases from J, the junction kept 9 bases outside the gene matches.

This sequence joins TRBV5-1 and TRBJ1-2, with D unresolved. Germline lookup yields CDR1 SGHRS and CDR2 YFSETQ. Between the trimmed V and J ends, which lost 0 bases and 1 base, there was a span of 4 bases. The CDR3 has 13 amino acids. The CDR3 loop reads CASSLAVNYGYTF. DNA for the CDR3: TGCGCCAGCAGCTTGGCAGTTAACTATGGCTACACCTTC.

The chain carries TRBV7-9 and TRBJ1-1; D remains ambiguous. Germline V gives CDR1 SEHNR, CDR2 FQNEAQ (reference sequence). The CDR3 consists of 12 residues. Trimming shortened V by 1 base and J by 8 bases, and 8 bases separated the two germline ends. The CDR3 is CASSLEASEAFF. The DNA for the CDR3 is TGTGCCAGCAGCTTAGAAGCGTCAGAAGCTTTCTTT.

The chain carries TRBV6-1 and TRBJ1-3; no reliable D call. The CDR3 consists of 14 residues. The germline V gene has CDR1 MNHNS and CDR2 SASEGT. Between the trimmed V and J ends, which lost 10 bases and 0 bases, there was a span of 13 bases. The CDR3 bases are TGTGCCACCCTCCCCCTCAACTCTGGAAACACCATATATTTT. It is translated as CATLPLNSGNTIYF.